This T cell receptor (beta chain) is drawn from a study of T cell changes during pregnancy in multiple sclerosis. TCRdb keeps only in-frame clones here, not all; method: immunoSEQ multiplex PCR. The table lists roughly 50,000 clones, roughly nine tenths of them singletons. CDR3 length equals 14 residues. J was trimmed by 3 bases and V by 0 bases; bases with no gene match: 2. CDR1 SGDLS and CDR2 YYNGEE come from the germline V gene. The TCR originated in a female donor with multiple sclerosis, enrolled in a pregnancy study. This chain links TRBV9 with TRBJ2-7; the match to TRBD2 covers 8 bases. The sample here was CD8+ T cells from peripheral blood mononuclear cells, taken in the second trimester of pregnancy. This chain's CDR3 is CASSVAAGDYEQYF. The CDR3 DNA follows: TGTGCCAGCAGCGTAGCAGCGGGGGACTACGAGCAGTACTTC.